By share of the sample, the clone carrying this T cell receptor beta chain is large. TCRdb ran MiXCR on the PCR reads and lists one entry per CDR3 protein. This table holds some 17,000 distinct CDR3 sequences, 47% found once. The entry originates in a study of tumor-infiltrating lymphocytes in oesophageal squamous cell carcinoma. The CDR3 runs 16 residues. Per germline, CDR1 SGHTA and CDR2 FQGNSA. V gave up 3 bases and J gave up 0 bases, with 13 bases separating them. The V call is TRBV7-2, the J call TRBJ2-3, with D possibly matching TRBD2 (6 bases). This clonotype originated in a female donor with esophageal squamous cell carcinoma. Sequencing was carried out using normal esophageal tissue next to the tumor. The CDR3 DNA sequence: TGTGCCAGCAGCTTTTCGAGCGGGTTTAGCACAGATACGCAGTATTTT. This codes for CASSFSSGFSTDTQYF. Full variable domain (missing parts from reference TRBV7-2 and TRBJ2-3): GAGVSQSPSNKVTEKGKDVELRCDPISGHTALYWYRQSLGQGLEFLIYFQGNSAPDKSGLPSDRFSAERTGGSVSTLTIQRTQQEDSAVYLCASSFSSGFSTDTQYFGPGTRLTVL.